Described below is a single TCR beta chain sequence and its context. The antigen remains unidentified. Though probably carrying unrecorded immune exposures, donors were nominally healthy at sampling. 60 Vbeta and 13 Jbeta primers were used in PCR. Here immunoSEQ multiplex PCR was the method, and the copy in TCRdb shows in-frame clones only, minus some. Found here are 80,000 to 130,000 clones, 65% to 75% of them singletons; the top ten hold 4.5% to 5%. V lost 5 bases, J lost 5 bases, and 12 bases lay in between. The CDR3 is 13 residues long. The germline CDR1 and CDR2 sequences are LNHNV and YYDKDF (reference sequence). This entry comes from a study of cytomegalovirus exposure and HLA in healthy donors. Findings and caveats of the study: In a later analysis, a missense DCLRE1C variant was linked to TCR beta V- and J-gene trimming. Several of the most significant clusters appeared linked to common viral pathogens, based on a later analysis.

The origin of this receptor is a woman aged 18-29 years in good health and CMV-seropositive. Sequencing was performed on PBMCs. The rearrangement links TRBV15 to TRBJ2-5, with D tentatively TRBD2 (7 bases). The CDR3 is CATSGRGMETQYF. The DNA of the CDR3 is TGTGCCACCAGCGGGAGGGGGATGGAGACCCAGTACTTC.